The 14 T cell receptor beta chains below come from one sample, sequenced in a study of monozygotic twins with cystic fibrosis. Assay: immunoSEQ multiplex PCR; the TCRdb copy retains only in-frame clones and omits some. Of 20,000 to 25,000 clones detected, 95% to 98% appear once; the ten largest clones hold about 0.16%. The source material was blood. The receptors here all came from a girl under 18 with cystic fibrosis.

The genes are TRBV19 and TRBJ2-7, with D possibly being TRBD2 (7 bases). Between the trimmed V and J ends, which lost 0 bases and 6 bases, there was a span of 21 bases. This CDR3 spans 17 amino acids. CDR1 LNHDA and CDR2 SQIVND come from the germline V gene (reference sequence). The CDR3 sequence is CASSIDGGAGPAGEQYF. The DNA for the CDR3 is TGTGCCAGTAGTATAGATGGGGGGGCGGGACCGGCCGGCGAGCAGTACTTC.

The CDR3 region is CATAGLLPITDTQYF. The CDR3 DNA is TGTGCCACGGCTGGGCTCTTACCTATCACAGATACGCAGTATTTT. The V gene is TRBV28, the J gene TRBJ2-3; D is uncertain. The CDR3 is made up of 15 amino acids. Per the germline V gene, CDR1 is MDHEN and CDR2 is SYDVKM. V lost 10 bases to trimming and J lost 2 bases, with 19 bases between them.

This rearrangement joins TRBV2 to TRBJ1-2; D ambiguous. Per the germline V gene, CDR1 is SNHLY and CDR2 is FYNNEI. This CDR3 has 12 residues. V lost 7 bases and J 1 base, leaving 7 bases between the germline ends. The CDR3 is CASTTDNYGYTF. The CDR3 coding sequence is TGTGCCAGCACCACAGATAACTATGGCTACACCTTC.

The chain has TRBV27 and TRBJ2-6, with D unclear. The length of the CDR3 is 14 residues. CDR1 is MNHEY, CDR2 SMNVEV, per germline (reference sequence). Trimming took 3 bases from V and 1 from J, leaving 4 bases between them. Here the CDR3 DNA reads TGTGCCAGCAGTTTTTTATCTGGGGCCAACGTCCTGACTTTC. This encodes CASSFLSGANVLTF.

The V gene is TRBV19, the J gene TRBJ2-7, with 14 bases that match TRBD2. J was trimmed by 4 bases and V by 4 bases; bases with no gene match: 3. This CDR3 spans 15 amino acids. The germline gives CDR1 LNHDA, CDR2 SQIVND (reference sequence). The CDR3 loop reads CASSRTSGRSYEQYF. As DNA, the CDR3 is TGTGCCAGTAGTAGGACTAGCGGGAGGAGTTACGAGCAGTACTTC.

The chain employs TRBV6-1 and TRBJ2-7; no reliable D call. This CDR3 has 14 residues. Trimming pared 5 bases from V and 4 bases from J, leaving 15 bases between. CDR1 is MNHNS, CDR2 SASEGT, per germline. The CDR3 bases are TGTGCCAGCAGTCCCGTCAGCAGCCTATACGAGCAGTACTTC. Translation: CASSPVSSLYEQYF.

This clone was seen just once. The rearrangement joins TRBV7-9 to TRBJ1-1; D not resolved. The CDR3 length is 13 residues. The V gene lost 2 bases and the J gene lost 3 bases, with 7 bases spanning the gap. Germline V lookup: CDR1 SEHNR, CDR2 FQNEAQ (reference sequence). In DNA form, the CDR3 reads TGTGCCAGCAGCTTAACCGGGGACACTGAAGCTTTCTTT. Translating it yields CASSLTGDTEAFF.

The J gene is TRBJ2-1, the V gene TRBV7-2, with 10 bases aligning to TRBD2. This CDR3 has 17 residues. Germline lookup yields CDR1 SGHTA and CDR2 FQGNSA. Unmatched junction bases numbered 11, after V lost 5 bases and J lost 4 bases. The CDR3 protein is CASSPQGSGRLYNEQFF. In nucleotides, the CDR3 is TGTGCCAGCAGCCCGCAGGGTAGCGGGAGGTTATACAATGAGCAGTTCTTC.

The J gene is TRBJ2-2, the V gene TRBV4-1, with a tentative D call TRBD1 (5 bases). The CDR3 spans 16 residues. CDR1 and CDR2 from the germline V gene are MGHRA and YSYEKL. With 0 bases removed from V and 7 bases from J, the gap between germline ends came to 15 bases. The CDR3 DNA sequence: TGCGCCAGCAGCCAAGACCGAACAGGAAGTCTCGGGGAGCTGTTTTTT. Its translation is CASSQDRTGSLGELFF.

The V gene is TRBV7-3, the J gene TRBJ2-3; 16 positions match TRBD2. CDR1 is SGHTA and CDR2 is FQGTGA in the germline V gene. This CDR3 comprises 19 residues. Trimming took 3 bases from V and 0 from J; bases not matched to a gene: 6. CDR3 DNA: TGTGCCAGCAGCTTTCCCGGGACTAGCGGGAGGGAAAGCACAGATACGCAGTATTTT. Its protein is CASSFPGTSGRESTDTQYF.

The chain joins TRBV28 to TRBJ2-4, with no clear D. There are 15 residues in the CDR3. The V gene's germline CDR1 is MDHEN and CDR2 SYDVKM. Trimming took 3 bases from V and 1 from J, leaving 10 bases between them. CDR3 in DNA: TGTGCCAGCAGTTTCTTTGGTATGGCCAAAAACATTCAGTACTTC. Protein product: CASSFFGMAKNIQYF.

The V gene is TRBV23-1, the J gene TRBJ2-5, with TRBD1 identical over 7 bases. TRBV23-1 is an ORF, with its function uncertain. Trimming at V came to 4 bases and at J to 5 bases, leaving 13 bases not matched to a gene. The CDR3 runs 16 residues. CDR3 DNA sequence: TGCGCCAGCAGTCCCCGGCCGGCAAGGGGGCGGGAGACCCAGTACTTC. Translated: CASSPRPARGRETQYF.

V is TRBV6-6 and J is TRBJ2-5, with D perhaps matching TRBD2 (5 bases). The CDR3 length is 14 residues. V lost 7 bases and J 5 bases, leaving 17 bases between the germline ends. Germline values: CDR1 MNHNY, CDR2 SVGAGI (reference sequence). As DNA, the CDR3 is TGTGCCAGCATAGGGAGAGTCCCACGGGAGACCCAGTACTTC. Its translation is CASIGRVPRETQYF.

The rearrangement links TRBV27 to TRBJ1-5, with no clear D. V shed 2 bases and J shed 1 base, with 12 bases lying between them. This CDR3 has 16 residues. Per the germline V gene, CDR1 is MNHEY and CDR2 is SMNVEV (reference sequence). The DNA for the CDR3 is TGTGCCAGCAGTTTAAAGGCTCGGTCCAGCAATCAGCCCCAGCATTTT. It is translated as CASSLKARSSNQPQHF.